This TCR beta chain was retrieved from a study of blood T cells in healthy people across ages (dated by TCRdb to the mid-2010s). In the study overall: In model experiments, template switching captured about one uniquely barcoded TCR beta cDNA molecule for every two T cells. Four age groups were formed from the donors: young (average about 17 years), middle-aged (approximately 40), aged (62) and long-lived (more than 75). For two donors (one aged 18 to 30 and one aged 80 or older), the study analyzed two additional independent replicas of 1 million unique cDNA reads from the same blood draw. To track age-related changes in TCR beta repertoire diversity, the study relied on deep sequencing normalized with unique cDNA molecular identifiers. To avoid experimental bias, donors of different ages were spread randomly across the sequencing lanes.

Compared with germline, V lacks 5 bases and J lacks 7 bases; bases without a gene match: 9. The CDR3, from cysteine to phenylalanine, totals 14 residues. Just the 42-base CDR3 DNA is kept, in frame starting at base 1. From the germline V gene, CDR1 is SGHAT and CDR2 is FQNNGV. Donors were 35 to 40 systemically healthy Caucasian individuals from Russia aged 6 to 90 years. Each donor gave 8 to 10 milliliters of peripheral blood, drawn into EDTA-treated Vacutainer tubes. Ficoll-Paque density-gradient centrifugation was used to isolate PBMCs, with at least 6 million obtained per sample. Trizol reagent was used to extract total RNA from PBMCs, with at least 5 micrograms per sample. For every donor, an aliquot of PBMCs went through flow cytometry to measure the percentages of naive CD45RAhigh/CD27high T cells. This clonotype showed up just a few times. Its antigen specificity is not known. No quality values exist for individual bases; no much larger clone is one base distant.

Overall study outcomes, separate from this receptor: As age increased, observed TCR beta diversity per million T cells dropped in a roughly linear way, and a significant reduction was already evident by age about 40. Observed TCR beta diversity correlated strongly with the percentage of naive T cells measured by flow cytometry. Bulk unsorted PBMC profiling prevented conclusive comparison of naive and antigen-experienced compartments. Donor CMV infection status was unknown, potentially confounding age-related changes in expanded clonotypes. Compared with the aged group, the long-lived group had more naive CD4+ T cells, fewer expanded clones and increased TCR diversity, a pattern suggesting age selection. Estimates of total diversity based on one million sequenced T cells were considered lower bounds and underestimates.

Libraries were prepared through 5' RACE. These reads were obtained on an Illumina HiSeq 2500. A second roughly 7 to 11 cycle PCR used a sample-barcoded 5' primer and a J-beta primer mix. A template-switch 5' adaptor carrying 12 random nucleotides introduced a unique molecular identifier onto each TCR beta cDNA molecule. Each sample yielded at least 2.5 million CDR3-containing paired-end reads. First-strand cDNA synthesis was performed from all RNA using the Mint cDNA synthesis kit, with priming by a TRBC-specific oligonucleotide. Following uracil-DNA glycosylase treatment, all cDNA underwent a first 18-cycle PCR with the universal primers M1SS and BC2_uni_R. The original pipeline was this. For normalization, 1 million high-quality reads were randomly selected from each sample, with every read carrying a distinct molecular identifier. Instead of being binned into consensus sequences, reads that shared molecular identifiers were thrown out. CDR3 identification, clonotype clustering and error correction used MiTCR with a Q25 quality threshold and the strictest error-elimination algorithm. A nonparametric unseen species model using Euler transformation provided a lower-bound estimate of total TCR beta diversity. Starting from the raw public reads, TCRdb applied fastp trimming at Q25, assembled clones with MiXCR and retained in-frame beta chains. A single entry per CDR3 protein holds the most common genes and DNA from its merged rows. Clone size and V and J calls follow TCRdb, not the original study. This sample holds 1,300,000 or so distinct CDR3 sequences; approximately 59% were observed only once. 6.5% to 8.5% of the sample belongs to the ten largest clones.

Specimen: blood. The TCR was taken from a man younger than 30 in good health. The chain uses TRBV11-2 and TRBJ2-5; TRBD2 fits 8 bases in the junction. The encoded CDR3 is CASSPGTRGGTQYF. The nucleotide sequence reads as follows: TGTGCCAGCAGCCCCGGGACTAGAGGGGGGACCCAGTACTTC.